The next 18 T cell receptor beta chains were all read from a single sample in a study of Graves' ophthalmopathy and Graves' hyperthyroidism. RNA transcripts provided the template for amplifying TCR beta CDR3 regions. The first round was an RT-PCR with HTBI primers, and the second round was a multiplex PCR. TCRdb processed the multiplex PCR reads anew with MiXCR; each CDR3 protein has one entry. This sample has 650,000 to 900,000 distinct CDR3 sequences, with approximately 40% found just once. What was sequenced was peripheral blood. The receptors shown here come from an adult man with Graves' ophthalmopathy.

This clonotype was seen ten or more times. The rearrangement links TRBV9 to TRBJ1-4; D is unresolved. CDR3 length: 15 residues. The V gene's germline CDR1 is SGDLS and CDR2 YYNGEE. Trimming stripped 4 bases from V and 12 bases from J, with 22 bases between. CDR3 amino acids: CASSPSKGTLEELFF. The CDR3 DNA sequence: TGTGCCAGCAGCCCAAGTAAGGGTACCTTAGAGGAACTGTTTTTT.

The chain has TRBV7-9 and TRBJ2-5; 11 nucleotides align to TRBD2. The CDR3 is made up of 15 amino acids. Germline assignment: CDR1 SEHNR and CDR2 FQNEAQ (reference sequence). Trimming cost V 5 bases and J 7 bases; bases outside gene matches: 9. CDR3 loop: CASSPGTSGEGTQYF. The CDR3 nucleotides are TGTGCCAGCAGCCCCGGGACTAGCGGCGAGGGGACCCAGTACTTC. Based on the CDR3 plus reference TRBV7-9 and TRBJ2-5, the full variable domain is DTGVSQNPRHKITKRGQNVTFRCDPISEHNRLYWYRQTLGQGPEFLTYFQNEAQLEKSRLLSDRFSAERPKGSFSTLEIQRTEQGDSAMYLCASSPGTSGEGTQYFGPGTRLLVL.

This clonotype was seen ten or more times. V gene TRBV7-8 combines with J gene TRBJ2-7; D unclear. V dropped 5 bases and J dropped 3 bases, with 14 bases sitting between them. From germline, CDR1 is SGHVS and CDR2 FQNEAQ. CDR3 size: 14 residues. The CDR3 protein is CASSPTSGSYEQYF. The CDR3 DNA is TGTGCCAGCAGCCCAACGTCAGGTAGCTACGAGCAGTACTTC.

This clonotype was seen many times. The rearrangement joins TRBV7-8 to TRBJ1-1; 7 nucleotides line up with TRBD1. Germline CDR1 SGHVS, CDR2 FQNEAQ. V lost 3 bases, J lost 4 bases, and 5 bases stayed unmatched. This CDR3 has 14 residues. The CDR3 protein is CASSFETGPTEAFF. DNA for the CDR3: TGTGCCAGCAGCTTCGAGACAGGGCCCACTGAAGCTTTCTTT.

This clonotype was picked up a small number of times. The V call is TRBV7-9, the J call TRBJ2-5; D ambiguous. In germline, CDR1 is SEHNR, CDR2 FQNEAQ (reference sequence). With 5 bases removed from V and 4 bases from J, the gap between germline ends came to 14 bases. The CDR3 length is 14 residues. CDR3 DNA: TGTGCCAGCAGCCAAGTGGGCAGTAGAGAGACCCAGTACTTC. It codes for CASSQVGSRETQYF.

This clonotype was seen at least ten times. This chain uses TRBV7-6 with TRBJ2-7; D remains ambiguous. Trimming left V 4 bases short and J 1 base short, with 11 bases between. The germline gives CDR1 SGHVS, CDR2 FNYEAQ. The CDR3 runs to 14 residues. In DNA form, the CDR3 reads TGTGCCAGCAGCTCCTCCTGGCGTTCCTACGAGCAGTACTTC. The encoded protein is CASSSSWRSYEQYF.

This chain joins TRBV7-2 and TRBJ1-2, with D perhaps TRBD1 (5 bases). Per the germline V gene, CDR1 is SGHTA and CDR2 is FQGNSA. V was shortened by 3 bases and J by 4 bases, with 12 bases between the two germline ends. This CDR3 has 14 amino acids. The CDR3 DNA reads as TGTGCCAGCAGCTTGTGGGGCACCATCTATGGCTACACCTTC. This codes for CASSLWGTIYGYTF.

This clonotype was counted at least ten times. This chain connects TRBV7-9 to TRBJ1-1; D is unresolved. This CDR3 has 14 residues. Germline CDR1 reads SEHNR; CDR2 reads FQNEAQ (reference sequence). Trimming shortened V by 3 bases and J by 0 bases, and 8 bases separated the two germline ends. CDR3 region: CASSFPGMNTEAFF. The CDR3 DNA sequence: TGTGCCAGCAGCTTTCCGGGGATGAACACTGAAGCTTTCTTT.

This clonotype turned up a few times. The gene calls are TRBV5-1 and TRBJ1-6; 7 bases align to TRBD1. V was clipped by 4 bases and J by 9 bases; unmatched bases: 13. The length of the CDR3 is 16 residues. The germline V gene has CDR1 SGHRS and CDR2 YFSETQ. CDR3 loop: CASSKSPGQRSSPLHF. DNA for the CDR3: TGCGCCAGCAGCAAATCCCCGGGACAGCGATCTTCACCCCTCCACTTT.

The CDR3 nucleotides are TGCGCCAGCAGCTGGGGAGAGTACTCCTACGAGCAGTACTTC. Its translation: CASSWGEYSYEQYF. The chain links TRBV5-1 to TRBJ2-7; possibly TRBD2 for D (5 bases). Trimming took 3 bases from V and 0 from J, leaving 10 bases between them. Germline V gene data show CDR1 as SGHRS and CDR2 as YFSETQ. CDR3 size: 14 residues.

In regard to this clonotype: A much larger clone lies one base from this, so it may be a read error. This chain connects TRBV7-2 to TRBJ1-1, with D uncertain. Per the germline V gene, CDR1 is SGHTA and CDR2 is FQGNSA. This CDR3 contains 11 residues. The CDR3 DNA reads TGTGCCAGCAGCTTAGCTTTGGGAGCTCTCTTT. Amino acids: CASSLALGALF.

This clonotype was detected only a few times. The chain employs TRBV20-1 and TRBJ1-5, with 8 bases fitting TRBD1. Germline loops: CDR1 DFQATT, CDR2 SNEGSKA (reference sequence). This CDR3 region has 15 residues. V shed 6 bases, J shed 4 bases, and the junction held 11 bases outside the gene matches. CDR3: CSAPRRTGTNQPQHF. In DNA form, the CDR3 reads TGCAGTGCCCCCCGAAGGACAGGGACAAATCAGCCCCAGCATTTT.

This sequence joins TRBV7-9 and TRBJ1-5; no clear D. This CDR3 is 13 amino acids long. Trimming took 7 bases from V and 6 from J, leaving 13 bases between them. The germline CDR1 and CDR2 sequences are SEHNR and FQNEAQ (reference sequence). DNA of the CDR3: TGTGCCAGCACCTCCTCCCTGGGTCAGCCCCAGCATTTT. This sequence encodes CASTSSLGQPQHF. Looking up the rest from reference TRBV7-9 and TRBJ1-5 gives the full variable domain: DTGVSQNPRHKITKRGQNVTFRCDPISEHNRLYWYRQTLGQGPEFLTYFQNEAQLEKSRLLSDRFSAERPKGSFSTLEIQRTEQGDSAMYLCASTSSLGQPQHFGDGTRLSIL.

This clonotype has more than one count but fewer than ten. This sequence joins TRBV9 and TRBJ2-7; TRBD1 matches 9 bases. The V segment lost 4 bases and the J segment 5 bases; nucleotides outside the gene matches: 7. Germline loops: CDR1 SGDLS, CDR2 YYNGEE. The CDR3 has 14 amino acids. CDR3 in amino acids: CASSSGTGYDEQYF. The CDR3 bases are TGTGCCAGCAGCTCCGGGACAGGGTACGACGAGCAGTACTTC.

V gene TRBV20-1 combines with J gene TRBJ2-5; no firm D call. The germline V gene has CDR1 DFQATT and CDR2 SNEGSKA (reference sequence). Trimming removed 6 bases from V and 9 bases from J, with 5 bases in between. This CDR3 contains 8 residues. CDR3 sequence: CSAYAQYF. CDR3 nucleotide sequence: TGCAGTGCATACGCCCAGTACTTC.

This clonotype was recorded at least ten times. The CDR3 sequence is CASSRGLADSYEQYF. The CDR3, as DNA: TGTGCCAGCAGCAGGGGACTAGCGGATTCCTACGAGCAGTACTTC. The rearrangement uses TRBV9 and TRBJ2-7; TRBD2 matches at 11 bases. The germline CDR1 and CDR2 sequences are SGDLS and YYNGEE. V lost 4 bases, J lost 1 base, and 4 bases stayed unmatched. This CDR3 has 15 residues.

This chain links TRBV10-3 with TRBJ2-1; no clear D gene. Trimming cost V 6 bases and J 6 bases, with 18 bases left between them. CDR1 ENHRY and CDR2 SYGVKD come from the germline V gene. CDR3 length equals 15 residues. The CDR3: CAIRKGDGSSNEQFF. CDR3 DNA: TGTGCCATCAGAAAAGGAGATGGTAGCAGCAATGAGCAGTTCTTC.

The V gene is TRBV9, the J gene TRBJ1-6; D gene uncertain. The CDR3 consists of 17 residues. Germline loops: CDR1 SGDLS, CDR2 YYNGEE. Trimming removed 5 bases from V and 1 base from J, with 16 bases in between. In nucleotides, the CDR3 is TGTGCCAGCAGTTACGGCGCCGCGGGTTCCTATAATTCACCCCTCCACTTT. Translation: CASSYGAAGSYNSPLHF.